Presented here are 21 T cell receptor beta chains from one specimen sequenced in a study of cytomegalovirus exposure and HLA in healthy donors. PCR was performed using 60 Vbeta and 13 Jbeta primers. Only in-frame clones appear in the TCRdb table, and some are missing; sequencing was by immunoSEQ multiplex PCR. The sample's table shows some 46,000 clones. Sequenced material: PBMCs. The receptors derive from a woman in her twenties or thirties in good health and CMV-seronegative.

Written as DNA, the CDR3 is TGTGCCAGCCGGGTGTACACTGAAGCTTTCTTT. This encodes CASRVYTEAFF. This rearrangement joins TRBV19 to TRBJ1-1; D unclear. The V gene lost 9 bases and the J gene lost 3 bases, with 8 bases spanning the gap. CDR3 size: 11 residues. CDR1 is LNHDA and CDR2 is SQIVND in the germline V gene (reference sequence).

V is TRBV7-9 and J is TRBJ1-1, with 10 bases matching TRBD1. With 4 bases clipped from V and 7 bases from J, the junction kept 9 bases outside the gene matches. CDR1 is SEHNR and CDR2 is FQNEAQ in the germline V gene (reference sequence). The CDR3 has 15 amino acids. The CDR3 loop is CASSSSGTGVGEAFF. CDR3 bases: TGTGCCAGCAGCTCGTCCGGGACAGGGGTTGGTGAAGCTTTCTTT.

The genes are TRBV27 and TRBJ2-7, with a weak D call TRBD2 (6 bases). Germline V lookup: CDR1 MNHEY, CDR2 SMNVEV (reference sequence). The CDR3 has 13 amino acids. Between the trimmed V and J ends, which lost 4 bases and 4 bases, there was a span of 11 bases. Written as DNA, the CDR3 is TGTGCCAGCAGTTCCGGGGGTGGGTACGAGCAGTACTTC. Protein: CASSSGGGYEQYF.

The chain recombines TRBV5-1 with TRBJ1-5; D unresolved. Germline assignment: CDR1 SGHRS and CDR2 YFSETQ. Trimming took 4 bases from V and 0 from J, leaving 11 bases between them. This CDR3 is built from 15 residues. The CDR3 DNA sequence: TGCGCCAGCAGCGCTACAGTCGGTAGCAATCAGCCCCAGCATTTT. Amino acid sequence: CASSATVGSNQPQHF.

The chain recombines TRBV4-2 with TRBJ1-5; perhaps TRBD1 as D (5 bases). Germline-derived CDR1 and CDR2 are LGHNA and YNFKEQ. Trimming stripped 6 bases from V and 0 bases from J, with 12 bases between. The CDR3 length is 15 residues. CDR3 sequence: CASRLGVYSNQPQHF. CDR3 DNA sequence: TGTGCCAGCAGGCTAGGGGTCTATAGCAATCAGCCCCAGCATTTT.

This chain connects TRBV6-1 to TRBJ1-5; D unresolved. The germline V and J ends were trimmed by 8 bases and 0 bases, with 14 bases remaining between them. Looked up from germline, CDR1 is MNHNS and CDR2 is SASEGT. This CDR3 spans 15 amino acids. The chain's CDR3 is CASGWTVNSNQPQHF. CDR3 sequence (DNA): TGTGCCAGCGGATGGACTGTTAATAGCAATCAGCCCCAGCATTTT.

J is TRBJ2-3 and V is TRBV2, with TRBD2 matching 9 bases. CDR3 size: 17 residues. CDR1 is SNHLY and CDR2 is FYNNEI in the germline V gene. V dropped 6 bases and J dropped 1; count of bases not matched to a gene: 11. CDR3: CASRGGSAGGRTDTQYF. In DNA form, the CDR3 reads TGTGCCAGCAGGGGAGGTTCAGCGGGAGGTCGCACAGATACGCAGTATTTT.

This chain joins TRBV4-3 and TRBJ2-1; 10 nucleotides line up with TRBD1. The CDR3 covers 15 residues. Germline trimming cut 4 bases from V and 5 bases from J; bases unmatched to any gene: 5. Germline V gene sequence: CDR1 LGHNA, CDR2 YSLEER. The CDR3 sequence is CASSPDRGFNNEQFF. The CDR3 nucleotides are TGCGCCAGCAGCCCGGACAGGGGGTTCAACAATGAGCAGTTCTTC.

The gene calls are TRBV6-6 and TRBJ2-7; 11 nucleotides line up with TRBD2. Germline V CDR1 and CDR2: MNHNY, SVGAGI (reference sequence). Trimming at V came to 6 bases and at J to 2 bases, leaving 3 bases not matched to a gene. This CDR3 is built from 14 residues. CDR3 coding DNA: TGTGCCAGCAGATTAGCGGGAGGGGCCTACGAGCAGTACTTC. It encodes CASRLAGGAYEQYF.

The rearrangement links TRBV18 to TRBJ2-2, with 11 positions matching TRBD2. The CDR3 spans 18 residues. Germline CDR1 is KGHSH and CDR2 is LQKENI. The V gene end was trimmed by 5 bases and the J gene end by 0 bases; junction bases not matched to a gene: 8. CDR3 nucleotide sequence: TGTGCCAGCTCAAGCCCGGGGACTAGCGGAGCGAACACCGGGGAGCTGTTTTTT. Translation: CASSSPGTSGANTGELFF.

This chain uses TRBV7-3 with TRBJ2-7, with D possibly matching TRBD1 (6 bases). Trimming removed 5 bases from V and 2 bases from J, with 13 bases in between. Looked up from germline, CDR1 is SGHTA and CDR2 is FQGTGA. The CDR3 covers 14 residues. CDR3 sequence reads: CASSPQQGAYEQYF. The CDR3 bases are TGTGCCAGCAGCCCACAACAGGGTGCCTACGAGCAGTACTTC.

The chain employs TRBV5-1 and TRBJ2-1; tentatively, D is TRBD2 (5 bases). Germline V lookup: CDR1 SGHRS, CDR2 YFSETQ. V gave up 0 bases and J gave up 4 bases, with 8 bases separating them. This CDR3 spans 14 amino acids. CDR3 nucleotide sequence: TGCGCCAGCAGCTTGGCAGCGGAATACAATGAGCAGTTCTTC. Protein product: CASSLAAEYNEQFF. Based on the CDR3 plus reference TRBV5-1 and TRBJ2-1, the full variable domain is KAGVTQTPRYLIKTRGQQVTLSCSPISGHRSVSWYQQTPGQGLQFLFEYFSETQRNKGNFPGRFSGRQFSNSRSEMNVSTLELGDSALYLCASSLAAEYNEQFFGPGTRLTVL.

The gene calls are TRBV6-5 and TRBJ1-4; 9 nucleotides match TRBD1. The trim removed 4 bases at V and 8 bases at J, leaving 5 bases unmatched. Germline CDR1 MNHEY, CDR2 SVGAGI. This CDR3 region has 14 residues. The CDR3 loop reads CASSLQGAGEKLFF. The CDR3 DNA reads TGTGCCAGCAGTTTACAGGGGGCGGGGGAAAAACTGTTTTTT.

In nucleotides, the CDR3 is TGTGCCAGCAGCCAAGAATTCCGACAGGGGTGGCAGCCCCAGCATTTT. Translating gives CASSQEFRQGWQPQHF. The rearrangement uses TRBV4-2 and TRBJ1-5, with 8 positions matching TRBD1. This CDR3 comprises 16 residues. The germline gives CDR1 LGHNA, CDR2 YNFKEQ. The V gene end was trimmed by 0 bases and the J gene end by 7 bases; junction bases not matched to a gene: 8.

The chain joins TRBV10-3 to TRBJ2-7; a weak D match, TRBD1 (5 bases). The V gene's germline CDR1 is ENHRY and CDR2 SYGVKD. This CDR3 has 13 amino acids. V lost 5 bases to trimming and J lost 1 base, with 9 bases between them. The CDR3, as DNA: TGTGCCATCAGTCGGCAGGGTTCCTACGAGCAGTACTTC. Protein: CAISRQGSYEQYF.

The gene calls are TRBV6-5 and TRBJ1-2; D might be TRBD1 (6 bases). Germline V gives CDR1 MNHEY, CDR2 SVGAGI. Trimming took off 6 bases at V and 8 bases at J, with 16 bases between the two ends. This CDR3 has 13 residues. CDR3 amino acids: CASSPGTSGGYTF. The CDR3 nucleotides read TGTGCCAGCAGCCCCGGGACATCGGGGGGCTACACCTTC.

V usage is TRBV29-1 and J usage is TRBJ1-2; maybe TRBD1 (5 bases). Trimming took 1 base from V and 0 from J, leaving 15 bases between them. Germline CDR1 is SQVTM and CDR2 is ANQGSEA. The CDR3 extends over 16 amino acids. The CDR3 sequence: CSVEGGPRRANYGYTF. The CDR3 bases are TGCAGCGTTGAAGGGGGACCAAGGAGGGCTAACTATGGCTACACCTTC.

The chain uses TRBV27 and TRBJ1-5; D gene unclear. The CDR3 is made up of 12 amino acids. V lost 6 bases and J 6 bases, leaving 9 bases between the germline ends. The germline CDR1 and CDR2 sequences are MNHEY and SMNVEV (reference sequence). The CDR3 DNA is TGTGCCAGCAGGGGGAGTGGTCAGCCCCAGCATTTT. Protein sequence: CASRGSGQPQHF.

The chain uses TRBV30 and TRBJ2-1; TRBD2 aligns across 7 bases. The CDR3 length is 15 residues. V lost 6 bases to trimming and J lost 0 bases; unmatched junction nucleotides: 8. In germline, CDR1 is GTSNPN, CDR2 SVGIG (reference sequence). CDR3 nucleotide sequence: TGTGCCTGCCCTGGGGGGGATTCCTCCTACAATGAGCAGTTCTTC. This gives the protein CACPGGDSSYNEQFF.

This chain joins TRBV5-1 and TRBJ2-1; 9 nucleotides match TRBD2. J gave up 5 bases and V 0 bases, and 3 bases lay outside the gene matches. Germline V gene lookup returns CDR1 SGHRS and CDR2 YFSETQ. The CDR3 is made up of 15 amino acids. The CDR3 here is CASSLASGTDNEQFF. CDR3 nucleotide sequence: TGCGCCAGCAGCTTGGCTAGCGGGACCGACAATGAGCAGTTCTTC. The whole variable domain, remainder taken from reference TRBV5-1 and TRBJ2-1, is KAGVTQTPRYLIKTRGQQVTLSCSPISGHRSVSWYQQTPGQGLQFLFEYFSETQRNKGNFPGRFSGRQFSNSRSEMNVSTLELGDSALYLCASSLASGTDNEQFFGPGTRLTVL.

V gene TRBV5-1 combines with J gene TRBJ2-5, with D perhaps TRBD2 (7 bases). Trimming left V 4 bases short and J 5 bases short, with 21 bases between. The CDR3 extends over 16 amino acids. Germline V gives CDR1 SGHRS, CDR2 YFSETQ. The CDR3 DNA is TGCGCCAGCAGCCGTGGGGGGGCGCGATCGGGGGAGACCCAGTACTTC. Protein sequence: CASSRGGARSGETQYF.